This is a list of T cell receptor beta chains from one sample in a study of cytomegalovirus exposure and HLA in healthy donors. Assay used: immunoSEQ multiplex PCR; TCRdb lists only in-frame clones, some missing. In all, the sample yields about 200,000 clones. Material: PBMCs. The source of these receptors is a girl aged 2-10 years in good health and CMV-seropositive. The CDR3 runs from the conserved cysteine through the conserved F or W. The D gene is left open where the match is weak.

j_call: TRBJ1-1
v_call: TRBV10-1
d_call: TRBD1
cdr3_aa: CASSDPGQGDTEAFF
cdr3_nt: TGCGCCAGCAGTGATCCGGGACAGGGTGATACTGAAGCTTTCTTT

j_call: TRBJ2-2
v_call: TRBV6-1
d_call: NA
cdr3_aa: CASTLPERSTGELFF
cdr3_nt: TGTGCCAGCACCCTGCCGGAGCGGAGCACCGGGGAGCTGTTTTTT

j_call: TRBJ2-1
v_call: TRBV25-1
d_call: NA
cdr3_aa: CASSLSGTYNEQFF
cdr3_nt: TGTGCCAGCAGCTTGAGCGGAACTTACAATGAGCAGTTCTTC

j_call: TRBJ1-5
v_call: TRBV28
d_call: NA
cdr3_aa: CASTTDIQPQHF
cdr3_nt: TGTGCCAGCACTACAGATATACAGCCCCAGCATTTT

j_call: TRBJ2-4
v_call: TRBV5-1
d_call: NA
cdr3_aa: CASSFGGSAKNIQYF
cdr3_nt: TGCGCCAGCAGCTTTGGCGGGTCCGCCAAAAACATTCAGTACTTC

j_call: TRBJ2-5
v_call: TRBV5-1
d_call: NA
cdr3_aa: CASGFPGRETQYF
cdr3_nt: TGCGCCAGCGGATTCCCGGGGAGGGAGACCCAGTACTTC

j_call: TRBJ2-3
v_call: TRBV7-2
d_call: TRBD2
cdr3_aa: CASSLAARTSGDTQYF
cdr3_nt: TGTGCCAGCAGCTTAGCAGCCAGGACTAGTGGAGATACGCAGTATTTT

j_call: TRBJ1-5
v_call: TRBV10-3
d_call: NA
cdr3_aa: CAISGEGQPQHF
cdr3_nt: TGTGCCATCAGTGGGGAGGGTCAGCCCCAGCATTTT

j_call: TRBJ2-3
v_call: TRBV2
d_call: NA
cdr3_aa: CASREGVDTQYF
cdr3_nt: TGTGCCAGCAGAGAGGGTGTAGATACGCAGTATTTT

j_call: TRBJ1-4
v_call: TRBV28
d_call: TRBD1
cdr3_aa: CASSLTDRGSNEKLFF
cdr3_nt: TGTGCCAGCAGTTTGACCGACAGGGGTTCTAATGAAAAACTGTTTTTT

j_call: TRBJ1-1
v_call: TRBV7-3
d_call: NA
cdr3_aa: CASSLSGNTEAFF
cdr3_nt: TGTGCCAGCAGCTTGAGTGGGAACACTGAAGCTTTCTTT

j_call: TRBJ1-1
v_call: TRBV6-6
d_call: TRBD1
cdr3_aa: CASSYHRGTTEAFF
cdr3_nt: TGTGCCAGCAGTTACCACAGGGGAACAACTGAAGCTTTCTTT

j_call: TRBJ2-1
v_call: TRBV10-3
d_call: NA
cdr3_aa: CAISGDGEQFF
cdr3_nt: TGTGCCATCAGCGGAGATGGTGAGCAGTTCTTC

j_call: TRBJ2-7
v_call: TRBV28
d_call: NA
cdr3_aa: CASSFGRGRRAAYEQYF
cdr3_nt: TGTGCCAGCAGTTTTGGACGGGGGAGAAGGGCGGCCTACGAGCAGTACTTC

j_call: TRBJ2-5
v_call: TRBV11-2
d_call: NA
cdr3_aa: CASSLGQRPQETQYF
cdr3_nt: TGTGCCAGCAGCTTAGGTCAGCGGCCCCAAGAGACCCAGTACTTC

j_call: TRBJ1-1
v_call: TRBV7-8
d_call: NA
cdr3_aa: CASSATDLNTEAFF
cdr3_nt: TGTGCCAGCAGCGCCACAGATTTGAACACTGAAGCTTTCTTT

j_call: TRBJ2-6
v_call: TRBV5-1
d_call: NA
cdr3_aa: CASRTQSSGANVLTF
cdr3_nt: TGCGCCAGCAGAACCCAGTCCTCTGGGGCCAACGTCCTGACTTTC

j_call: TRBJ2-7
v_call: TRBV2
d_call: TRBD2
cdr3_aa: CASSENGGSTYEQYF
cdr3_nt: TGTGCCAGCAGTGAGAATGGCGGGAGCACCTACGAGCAGTACTTC

j_call: TRBJ2-3
v_call: TRBV6-1
d_call: NA
cdr3_aa: CASSVRLRDYYSTDTQYF
cdr3_nt: TGTGCCAGCAGTGTCCGACTGCGAGACTATTATAGCACAGATACGCAGTATTTT

j_call: TRBJ2-7
v_call: TRBV9
d_call: NA
cdr3_aa: CASSPGHGEQYF
cdr3_nt: TGTGCCAGCAGCCCGGGACATGGCGAGCAGTACTTC

j_call: TRBJ2-6
v_call: TRBV27
d_call: TRBD2
cdr3_aa: CASSAWGLAGSSGANVLTF
cdr3_nt: TGTGCCAGCAGCGCTTGGGGACTAGCGGGAAGCTCTGGGGCCAACGTCCTGACTTTC

j_call: TRBJ2-3
v_call: TRBV16
d_call: NA
cdr3_aa: CASSQSRRVSTDTQYF
cdr3_nt: TGTGCCAGCAGCCAATCGCGGAGGGTTAGCACAGATACGCAGTATTTT

j_call: TRBJ2-2
v_call: TRBV6-5
d_call: TRBD2
cdr3_aa: CASSLQGLAETGELFF
cdr3_nt: TGTGCCAGCAGTTTACAGGGACTAGCGGAGACCGGGGAGCTGTTTTTT

j_call: TRBJ2-7
v_call: TRBV11-2
d_call: NA
cdr3_aa: CASSLAPTYEQYF
cdr3_nt: TGTGCCAGCAGCTTAGCCCCTACCTACGAGCAGTACTTC

j_call: TRBJ2-7
v_call: TRBV10-3
d_call: NA
cdr3_aa: CAISQGRGSSYEQYF
cdr3_nt: TGTGCCATCAGCCAGGGGAGGGGCTCCTCCTACGAGCAGTACTTC

j_call: TRBJ1-1
v_call: TRBV5-1
d_call: NA
cdr3_aa: CASSLEGRMNTEAFF
cdr3_nt: TGCGCCAGCAGCTTGGAAGGCAGGATGAACACTGAAGCTTTCTTT

j_call: TRBJ1-4
v_call: TRBV6-1
d_call: NA
cdr3_aa: CASSEALRVVGEKLFF
cdr3_nt: TGTGCCAGCAGTGAAGCGCTGAGGGTGGTGGGCGAAAAACTGTTTTTT

j_call: TRBJ1-5
v_call: TRBV19
d_call: TRBD1
cdr3_aa: CASSGTGGNNQPQHF
cdr3_nt: TGTGCCAGTAGCGGGACAGGGGGCAACAATCAGCCCCAGCATTTT

j_call: TRBJ2-5
v_call: TRBV4-2
d_call: NA
cdr3_aa: CASSQDLASFGETQYF
cdr3_nt: TGTGCCAGCAGCCAAGATCTCGCTAGCTTTGGAGAGACCCAGTACTTC

j_call: TRBJ1-2
v_call: TRBV10-3
d_call: TRBD1
cdr3_aa: CAIGTGREGYTF
cdr3_nt: TGTGCCATCGGGACAGGGCGGGAGGGCTACACCTTC

j_call: TRBJ2-6
v_call: TRBV6-4
d_call: TRBD1
cdr3_aa: CASSEFGTVNFSGANVLTF
cdr3_nt: TGTGCCAGCAGTGAATTCGGGACAGTGAACTTCTCTGGGGCCAACGTCCTGACTTTC

j_call: TRBJ1-2
v_call: TRBV27
d_call: NA
cdr3_aa: CASSPFGPGGGYTF
cdr3_nt: TGTGCCAGCAGTCCCTTCGGCCCGGGGGGTGGCTACACCTTC

j_call: TRBJ2-2
v_call: TRBV4-1
d_call: NA
cdr3_aa: CASSQDVPGAGELFF
cdr3_nt: TGCGCCAGCAGCCAAGACGTACCGGGGGCCGGGGAGCTGTTTTTT

j_call: TRBJ1-3
v_call: TRBV27
d_call: NA
cdr3_aa: CASSAGSFSGNTIYF
cdr3_nt: TGTGCCAGCAGCGCCGGGTCGTTCTCTGGAAACACCATATATTTT

j_call: TRBJ2-7
v_call: TRBV18
d_call: TRBD1
cdr3_aa: CASSPNLRQGNWGYEQYF
cdr3_nt: TGTGCCAGCTCACCAAACTTGAGACAGGGAAATTGGGGCTACGAGCAGTACTTC

j_call: TRBJ2-7
v_call: TRBV7-2
d_call: NA
cdr3_aa: CASSPRGGNEQYF
cdr3_nt: TGTGCCAGCAGCCCCCGGGGTGGGAACGAGCAGTACTTC

j_call: TRBJ1-2
v_call: TRBV19
d_call: NA
cdr3_aa: CASSIFSDGYTF
cdr3_nt: TGTGCCAGTAGTATATTTAGTGATGGCTACACCTTC

j_call: TRBJ2-3
v_call: TRBV27
d_call: TRBD1
cdr3_aa: CASSLEPAGGVIDTQYF
cdr3_nt: TGTGCCAGCAGTTTAGAGCCCGCAGGGGGCGTAATAGATACGCAGTATTTT

j_call: TRBJ2-1
v_call: TRBV2
d_call: TRBD2
cdr3_aa: CASSVPGGTYNEQFF
cdr3_nt: TGTGCCAGCAGTGTGCCGGGAGGGACCTACAATGAGCAGTTCTTC

j_call: TRBJ1-1
v_call: TRBV7-2
d_call: NA
cdr3_aa: CASSFGRPEAFF
cdr3_nt: TGTGCCAGCAGCTTTGGCAGGCCTGAAGCTTTCTTT

j_call: TRBJ2-7
v_call: TRBV2
d_call: NA
cdr3_aa: CASRNQDWSYEQYF
cdr3_nt: TGTGCCAGCAGGAACCAGGACTGGTCTTACGAGCAGTACTTC

j_call: TRBJ1-1
v_call: TRBV9
d_call: NA
cdr3_aa: CASSGQKGNTEAFF
cdr3_nt: TGTGCCAGCAGCGGACAGAAGGGGAACACTGAAGCTTTCTTT

j_call: TRBJ1-5
v_call: TRBV27
d_call: NA
cdr3_aa: CASSFSTQGTLQPQHF
cdr3_nt: TGTGCCAGCAGCTTTTCCACCCAGGGGACGCTACAGCCCCAGCATTTT

j_call: TRBJ2-7
v_call: TRBV7-9
d_call: TRBD2
cdr3_aa: CASSPPGGTSGIKAYEQYF
cdr3_nt: TGTGCCAGCAGCCCCCCGGGGGGGACTAGCGGGATTAAGGCCTACGAGCAGTACTTC

j_call: TRBJ2-1
v_call: TRBV7-9
d_call: NA
cdr3_aa: CASSSSDSPHNEQFF
cdr3_nt: TGTGCCAGCAGCTCCAGTGACAGTCCCCACAATGAGCAGTTCTTC

j_call: TRBJ2-7
v_call: TRBV7-2
d_call: NA
cdr3_aa: CASSLRDWVEQYF
cdr3_nt: TGTGCCAGCAGCTTACGGGACTGGGTCGAGCAGTACTTC

j_call: TRBJ1-2
v_call: TRBV13
d_call: NA
cdr3_aa: CASSPSGTLRNYGYTF
cdr3_nt: TGTGCCAGCAGCCCATCCGGGACACTCCGTAACTATGGCTACACCTTC

j_call: TRBJ2-2
v_call: TRBV27
d_call: NA
cdr3_aa: CASSLSRGSRELFF
cdr3_nt: TGTGCCAGCAGTTTATCAAGGGGGAGCAGGGAGCTGTTTTTT

j_call: TRBJ2-3
v_call: TRBV18
d_call: TRBD1
cdr3_aa: CASSPPRTGVNTQYF
cdr3_nt: TGTGCCAGCTCACCACCGAGGACAGGGGTGAATACGCAGTATTTT

j_call: TRBJ2-7
v_call: TRBV5-1
d_call: TRBD2
cdr3_aa: CASSSALAGGHEQYF
cdr3_nt: TGCGCCAGCAGCTCTGCACTAGCGGGAGGACACGAGCAGTACTTC

j_call: TRBJ2-7
v_call: TRBV14
d_call: NA
cdr3_aa: CASSPSGREQYF
cdr3_nt: TGTGCCAGCAGCCCCAGCGGCCGCGAGCAGTACTTC

j_call: TRBJ1-2
v_call: TRBV5-4
d_call: NA
cdr3_aa: CASSLGSYSWGYTF
cdr3_nt: TGTGCCAGCAGCTTGGGGTCTTATAGCTGGGGCTACACCTTC

j_call: TRBJ2-7
v_call: TRBV28
d_call: NA
cdr3_aa: CASSVVPRIYEQYF
cdr3_nt: TGTGCCAGCAGTGTGGTTCCTAGAATTTACGAGCAGTACTTC

j_call: TRBJ1-1
v_call: TRBV6-5
d_call: NA
cdr3_aa: CASSYSRGTEAFF
cdr3_nt: TGTGCCAGCAGTTACTCGAGAGGCACTGAAGCTTTCTTT

j_call: TRBJ1-2
v_call: TRBV27
d_call: NA
cdr3_aa: CASSFHRDYGYTF
cdr3_nt: TGTGCCAGCAGTTTTCACAGGGACTATGGCTACACCTTC

j_call: TRBJ2-5
v_call: TRBV10-3
d_call: TRBD2
cdr3_aa: CAISSPGLAGGNQETQYF
cdr3_nt: TGTGCCATCAGTTCTCCGGGACTAGCGGGAGGGAACCAAGAGACCCAGTACTTC

j_call: TRBJ1-1
v_call: TRBV6-1
d_call: TRBD1
cdr3_aa: CASRSDRATEAFF
cdr3_nt: TGTGCCAGCAGGTCAGACAGGGCCACTGAAGCTTTCTTT

j_call: TRBJ1-4
v_call: TRBV4-1
d_call: NA
cdr3_aa: CASSPVLGEKLFF
cdr3_nt: TGCGCCAGCAGCCCCGTACTAGGGGAAAAACTGTTTTTT

j_call: TRBJ2-7
v_call: TRBV20-1
d_call: NA
cdr3_aa: CSASSYEQYF
cdr3_nt: TGCAGTGCTAGTAGCTACGAGCAGTACTTC